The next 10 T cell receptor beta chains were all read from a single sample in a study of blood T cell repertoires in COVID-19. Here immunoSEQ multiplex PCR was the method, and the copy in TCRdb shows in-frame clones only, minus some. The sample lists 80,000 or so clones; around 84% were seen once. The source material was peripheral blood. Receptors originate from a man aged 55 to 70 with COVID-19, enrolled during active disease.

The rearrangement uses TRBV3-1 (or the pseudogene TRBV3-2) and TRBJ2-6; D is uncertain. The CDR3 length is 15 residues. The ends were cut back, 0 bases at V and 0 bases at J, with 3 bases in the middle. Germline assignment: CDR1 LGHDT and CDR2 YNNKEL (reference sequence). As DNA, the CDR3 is TGTGCCAGCAGCCAAGATCTCTCTGGGGCCAACGTCCTGACTTTC. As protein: CASSQDLSGANVLTF.

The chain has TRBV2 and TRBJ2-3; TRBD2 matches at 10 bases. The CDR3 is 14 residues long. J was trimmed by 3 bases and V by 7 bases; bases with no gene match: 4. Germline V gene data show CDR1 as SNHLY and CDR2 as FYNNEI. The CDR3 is CASKSGGETDTQYF. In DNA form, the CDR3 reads TGTGCCAGCAAAAGCGGGGGGGAAACAGATACGCAGTATTTT.

This CDR3 reads CASNLAGGPYEQYF. DNA for the CDR3: TGTGCCAGTAACCTAGCGGGAGGGCCCTACGAGCAGTACTTC. This chain joins TRBV19 and TRBJ2-7, with 12 bases fitting TRBD2. Germline-derived CDR1 and CDR2 are LNHDA and SQIVND (reference sequence). V was pared by 7 bases and J by 2 bases, with 3 bases of the junction left unmatched. There are 14 residues in the CDR3.

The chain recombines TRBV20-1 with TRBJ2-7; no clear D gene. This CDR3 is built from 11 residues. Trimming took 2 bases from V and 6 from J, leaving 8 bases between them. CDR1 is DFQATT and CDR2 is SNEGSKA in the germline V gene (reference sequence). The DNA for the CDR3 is TGCAGTGCTAGATCCGGGTTCGAGCAGTACTTC. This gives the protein CSARSGFEQYF.

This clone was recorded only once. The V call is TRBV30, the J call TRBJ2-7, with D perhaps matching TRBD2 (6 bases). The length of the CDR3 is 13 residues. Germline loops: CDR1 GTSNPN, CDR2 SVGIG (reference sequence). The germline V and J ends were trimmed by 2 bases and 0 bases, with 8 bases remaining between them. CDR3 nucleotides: TGTGCCTGGAGTACCGGGAGCTCCTACGAGCAGTACTTC. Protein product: CAWSTGSSYEQYF.

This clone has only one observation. Written as DNA, the CDR3 is TGTGCCAGCAGTCAGCTGGACAGGTCGGATGGAGCTGAAGCTTTCTTT. It translates to CASSQLDRSDGAEAFF. V and J are TRBV3-1 (or the pseudogene TRBV3-2) and TRBJ1-1; 7 nucleotides line up with TRBD1. The V gene's germline CDR1 is LGHDT and CDR2 YNNKEL (reference sequence). V was pared by 6 bases and J by 6 bases, with 16 bases of the junction left unmatched. This CDR3 region has 16 residues.

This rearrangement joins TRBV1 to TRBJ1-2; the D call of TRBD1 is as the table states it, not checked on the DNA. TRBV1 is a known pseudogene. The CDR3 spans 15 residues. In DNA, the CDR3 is TGCACCAGCAGCCAATGCAAGAGCAGGGCTTATGGCTACACCTTC. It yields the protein CTSSQCKSRAYGYTF.

Here the CDR3 reads CASSLGLAGGSLNYGYTF. CDR3 nucleotides: TGTGCCAGCAGCTTAGGGCTAGCAGGGGGGTCTCTTAACTATGGCTACACCTTC. The chain employs TRBV7-3 and TRBJ1-2, with 7 bases matching TRBD1. The junction had 13 bases not matched to a gene; V was cut back by 2 bases and J by 1 base. CDR1 SGHTA and CDR2 FQGTGA come from the germline V gene. The CDR3 sequence is 18 residues long.

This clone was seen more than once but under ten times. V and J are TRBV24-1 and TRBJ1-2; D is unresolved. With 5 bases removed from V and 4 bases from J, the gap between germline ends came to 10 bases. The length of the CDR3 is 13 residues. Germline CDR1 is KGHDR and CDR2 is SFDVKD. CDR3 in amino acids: CATSVGGGYGYTF. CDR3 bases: TGTGCCACCAGTGTCGGTGGAGGCTATGGCTACACCTTC.

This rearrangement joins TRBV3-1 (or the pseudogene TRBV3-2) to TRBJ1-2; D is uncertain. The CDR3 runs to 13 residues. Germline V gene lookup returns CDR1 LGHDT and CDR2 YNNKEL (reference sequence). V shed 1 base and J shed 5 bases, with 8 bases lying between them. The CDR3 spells CASSQAADYGYTF. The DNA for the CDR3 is TGTGCCAGCAGCCAAGCCGCAGATTATGGCTACACCTTC.